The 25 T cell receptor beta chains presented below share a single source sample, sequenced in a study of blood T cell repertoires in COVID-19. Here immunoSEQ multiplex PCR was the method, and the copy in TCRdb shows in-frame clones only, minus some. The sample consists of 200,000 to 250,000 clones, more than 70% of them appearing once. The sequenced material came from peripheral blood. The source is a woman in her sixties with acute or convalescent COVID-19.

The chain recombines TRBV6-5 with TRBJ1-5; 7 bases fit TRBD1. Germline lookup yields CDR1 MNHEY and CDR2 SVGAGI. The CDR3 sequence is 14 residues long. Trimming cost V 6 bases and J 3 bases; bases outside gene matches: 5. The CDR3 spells CASRLDRDNQPQHF. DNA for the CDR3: TGTGCCAGCAGACTTGACAGGGACAATCAGCCCCAGCATTTT.

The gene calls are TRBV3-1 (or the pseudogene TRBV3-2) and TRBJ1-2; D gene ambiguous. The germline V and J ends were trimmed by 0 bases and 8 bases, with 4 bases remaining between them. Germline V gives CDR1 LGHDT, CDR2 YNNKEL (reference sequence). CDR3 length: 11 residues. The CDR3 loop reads CASSQDRGYTF. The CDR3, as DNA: TGTGCCAGCAGCCAAGACAGGGGCTACACCTTC.

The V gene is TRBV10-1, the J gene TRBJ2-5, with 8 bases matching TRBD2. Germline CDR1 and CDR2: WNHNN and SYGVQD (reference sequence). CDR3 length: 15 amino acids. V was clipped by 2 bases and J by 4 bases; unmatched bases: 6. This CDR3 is CASSETAGGGETQYF. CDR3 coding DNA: TGCGCCAGCAGTGAGACGGCGGGAGGAGGAGAGACCCAGTACTTC.

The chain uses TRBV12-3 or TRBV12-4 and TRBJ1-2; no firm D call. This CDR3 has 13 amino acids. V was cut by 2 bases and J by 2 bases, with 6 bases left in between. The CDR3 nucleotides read TGTGCCAGCAGTTTATTACAGAACTATGGCTACACCTTC. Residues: CASSLLQNYGYTF.

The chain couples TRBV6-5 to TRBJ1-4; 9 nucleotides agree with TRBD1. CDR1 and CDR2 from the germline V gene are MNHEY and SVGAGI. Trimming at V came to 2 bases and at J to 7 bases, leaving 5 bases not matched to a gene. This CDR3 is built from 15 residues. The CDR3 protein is CASSYDRGGSEKLFF. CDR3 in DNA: TGTGCCAGCAGTTACGACAGGGGGGGGAGTGAAAAACTGTTTTTT.

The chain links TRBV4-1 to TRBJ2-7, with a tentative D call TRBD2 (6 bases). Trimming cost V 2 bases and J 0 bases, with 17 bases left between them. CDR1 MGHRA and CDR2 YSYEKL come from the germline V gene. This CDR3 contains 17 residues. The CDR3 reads CASSQPGSGSSSYEQYF. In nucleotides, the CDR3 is TGCGCCAGCAGCCAACCCGGCAGCGGGTCCAGCTCCTACGAGCAGTACTTC.

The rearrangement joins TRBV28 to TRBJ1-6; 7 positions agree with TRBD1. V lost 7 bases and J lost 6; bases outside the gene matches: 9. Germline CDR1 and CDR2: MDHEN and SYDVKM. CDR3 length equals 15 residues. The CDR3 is CASTLGDRPNSPLHF. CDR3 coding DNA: TGTGCCAGCACCCTCGGGGACAGACCTAATTCACCCCTCCACTTT.

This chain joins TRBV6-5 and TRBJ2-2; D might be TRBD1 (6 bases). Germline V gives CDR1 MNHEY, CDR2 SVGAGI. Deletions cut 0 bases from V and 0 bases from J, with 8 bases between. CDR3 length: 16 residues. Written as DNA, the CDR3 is TGTGCCAGCAGTTACTCGAGGACAGCGAACACCGGGGAGCTGTTTTTT. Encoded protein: CASSYSRTANTGELFF.

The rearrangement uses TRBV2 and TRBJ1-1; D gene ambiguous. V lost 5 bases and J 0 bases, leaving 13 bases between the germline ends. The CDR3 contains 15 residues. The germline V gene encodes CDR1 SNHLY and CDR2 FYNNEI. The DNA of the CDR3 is TGTGCCAGCAGTTACGCCGCTGCAGTGAACACTGAAGCTTTCTTT. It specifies CASSYAAAVNTEAFF.

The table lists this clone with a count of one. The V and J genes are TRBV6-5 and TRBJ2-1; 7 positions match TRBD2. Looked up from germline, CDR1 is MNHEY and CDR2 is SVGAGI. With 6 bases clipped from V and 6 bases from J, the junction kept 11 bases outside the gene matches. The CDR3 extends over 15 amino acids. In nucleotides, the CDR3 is TGTGCCAGCAGAGTAGCGGGCTCTGGGGGCAATGAGCAGTTCTTC. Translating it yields CASRVAGSGGNEQFF.

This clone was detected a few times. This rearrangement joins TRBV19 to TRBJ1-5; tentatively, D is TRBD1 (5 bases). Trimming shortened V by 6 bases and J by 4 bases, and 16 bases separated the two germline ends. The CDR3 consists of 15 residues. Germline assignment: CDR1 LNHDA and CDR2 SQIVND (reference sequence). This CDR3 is CASRTREGINQPQHF. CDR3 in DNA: TGTGCCAGTAGGACTAGAGAGGGGATTAATCAGCCCCAGCATTTT.

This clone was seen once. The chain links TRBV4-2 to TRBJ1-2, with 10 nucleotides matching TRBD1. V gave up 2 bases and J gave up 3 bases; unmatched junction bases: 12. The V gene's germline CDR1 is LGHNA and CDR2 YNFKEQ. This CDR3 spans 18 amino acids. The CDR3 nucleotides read TGTGCCAGCAGCCAAACTCGACAGGGGGCACTCGTTTACTATGGCTACACCTTC. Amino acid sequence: CASSQTRQGALVYYGYTF.

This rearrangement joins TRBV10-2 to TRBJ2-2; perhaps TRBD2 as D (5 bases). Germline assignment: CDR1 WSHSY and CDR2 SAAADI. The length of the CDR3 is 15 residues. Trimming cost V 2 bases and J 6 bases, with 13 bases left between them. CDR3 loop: CASSEPNSVSGELFF. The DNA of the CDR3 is TGCGCCAGCAGTGAGCCCAATAGCGTTTCCGGGGAGCTGTTTTTT.

The CDR3, as DNA: TGTGCCAGCTCCCTCGGAGCACCCACCGGGGAGCTGTTTTTT. It is translated as CASSLGAPTGELFF. V and J are TRBV9 and TRBJ2-2; D is uncertain. With 7 bases removed from V and 4 bases from J, the gap between germline ends came to 14 bases. CDR3 size: 14 residues. Germline V gene lookup returns CDR1 SGDLS and CDR2 YYNGEE.

The CDR3 DNA reads TGCGCCAGCAGCCAAGAACGGGGTTCTAATGAAAAACTGTTTTTT. This gives the protein CASSQERGSNEKLFF. The chain is built from TRBV4-1 and TRBJ1-4; D is unclear. The CDR3 is 15 amino acids. V gave up 0 bases and J gave up 3 bases, with 8 bases separating them. CDR1 MGHRA and CDR2 YSYEKL come from the germline V gene.

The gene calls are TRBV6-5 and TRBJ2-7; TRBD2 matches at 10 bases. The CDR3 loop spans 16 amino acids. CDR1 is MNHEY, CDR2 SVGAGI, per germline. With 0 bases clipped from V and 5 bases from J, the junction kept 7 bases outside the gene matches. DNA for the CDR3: TGTGCCAGCAGTTACTCGAAGCCTAGCGGGGGCCACGAGCAGTACTTC. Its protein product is CASSYSKPSGGHEQYF.

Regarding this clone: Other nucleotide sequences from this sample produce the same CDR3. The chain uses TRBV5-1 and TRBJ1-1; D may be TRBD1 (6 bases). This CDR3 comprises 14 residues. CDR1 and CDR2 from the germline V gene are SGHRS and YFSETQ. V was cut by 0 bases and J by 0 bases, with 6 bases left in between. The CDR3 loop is CASSLGTVNTEAFF. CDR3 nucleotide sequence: TGCGCCAGCAGCTTGGGGACAGTGAACACTGAAGCTTTCTTT.

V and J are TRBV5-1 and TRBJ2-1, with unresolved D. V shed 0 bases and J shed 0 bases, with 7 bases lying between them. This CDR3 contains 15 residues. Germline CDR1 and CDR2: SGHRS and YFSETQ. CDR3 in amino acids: CASSLVSNSYNEQFF. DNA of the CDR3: TGCGCCAGCAGCTTGGTTTCTAACTCCTACAATGAGCAGTTCTTC.

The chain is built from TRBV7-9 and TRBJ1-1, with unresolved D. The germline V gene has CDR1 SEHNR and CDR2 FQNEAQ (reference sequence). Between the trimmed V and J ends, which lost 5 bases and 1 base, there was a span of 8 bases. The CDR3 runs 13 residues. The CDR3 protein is CASSPRGNTEAFF. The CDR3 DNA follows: TGTGCCAGCAGCCCGCGGGGGAACACTGAAGCTTTCTTT.

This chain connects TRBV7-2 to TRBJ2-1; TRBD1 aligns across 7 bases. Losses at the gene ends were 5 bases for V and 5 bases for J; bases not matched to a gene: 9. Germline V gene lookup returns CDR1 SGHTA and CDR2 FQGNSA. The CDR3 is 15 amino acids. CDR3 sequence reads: CASSHRGQTNNEQFF. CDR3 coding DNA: TGTGCCAGCAGCCATAGGGGACAGACAAACAATGAGCAGTTCTTC. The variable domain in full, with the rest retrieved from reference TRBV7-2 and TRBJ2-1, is GAGVSQSPSNKVTEKGKDVELRCDPISGHTALYWYRQSLGQGLEFLIYFQGNSAPDKSGLPSDRFSAERTGGSVSTLTIQRTQQEDSAVYLCASSHRGQTNNEQFFGPGTRLTVL.

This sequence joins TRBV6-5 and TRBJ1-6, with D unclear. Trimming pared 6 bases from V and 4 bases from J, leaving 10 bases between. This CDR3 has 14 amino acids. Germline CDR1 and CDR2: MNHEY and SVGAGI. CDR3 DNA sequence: TGTGCCAGCAGGACCGGGGATTATAATTCACCCCTCCACTTT. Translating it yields CASRTGDYNSPLHF.

The CDR3: CASSLSTGNTEAFF. CDR3 nucleotides: TGCGCCAGCAGCTTGTCGACAGGCAACACTGAAGCTTTCTTT. V gene TRBV5-1 combines with J gene TRBJ1-1; tentatively, D is TRBD1 (6 bases). The germline gives CDR1 SGHRS, CDR2 YFSETQ. The CDR3 runs 14 residues. V lost 1 base to trimming and J lost 2 bases, with 9 bases between them.

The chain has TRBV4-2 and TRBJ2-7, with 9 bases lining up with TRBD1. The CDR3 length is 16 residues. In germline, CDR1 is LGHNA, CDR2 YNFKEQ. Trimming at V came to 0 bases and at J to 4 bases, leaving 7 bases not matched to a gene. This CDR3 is CASSQEDRGALYEQYF. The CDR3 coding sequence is TGTGCCAGCAGCCAAGAAGACAGGGGGGCCCTGTACGAGCAGTACTTC.

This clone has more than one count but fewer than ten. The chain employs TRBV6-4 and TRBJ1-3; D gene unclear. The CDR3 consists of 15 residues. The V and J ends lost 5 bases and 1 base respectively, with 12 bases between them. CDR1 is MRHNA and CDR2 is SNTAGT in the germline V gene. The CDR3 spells CASSPIQVSGNTIYF. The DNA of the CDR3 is TGTGCCAGCAGTCCTATTCAGGTGTCTGGAAACACCATATATTTT.

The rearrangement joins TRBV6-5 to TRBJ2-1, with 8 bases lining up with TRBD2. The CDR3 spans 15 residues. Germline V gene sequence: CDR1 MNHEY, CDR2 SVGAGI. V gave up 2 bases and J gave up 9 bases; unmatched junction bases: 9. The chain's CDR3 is CASSYDSGGPREQFF. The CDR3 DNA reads TGTGCCAGCAGTTACGATTCGGGGGGGCCTCGTGAGCAGTTCTTC.